These T cell receptor beta chains were read from a single sample in a study of blood T cell repertoires in COVID-19. Repertoires were generated with immunoSEQ multiplex PCR, while TCRdb's copy carries only in-frame clones and drops some. The data contain about 350,000 clones, 87% of them singletons. The sample taken for sequencing was peripheral blood. The receptors were gathered from a woman aged 45-65 years with COVID-19, enrolled during active disease. Each CDR3 is given with its conserved first and last residue. A D gene is named only where the DNA matches it firmly. Rows give clone size only sometimes, using once, few, many, or a class for an expanded clone.

D gene: TRBD2
clone size: -
J gene: TRBJ2-1
V gene: TRBV9
CDR3 DNA: TGTGCCAGCAACGCCCGGACTAGCGGGAGAGGTGGTGAGCAGTTCTTC
CDR3 protein: CASNARTSGRGGEQFF

D gene: -
clone size: -
J gene: TRBJ2-1
V gene: TRBV29-1
CDR3 DNA: TGCAGCGTTGATGGACTATCGATTGGGGGGACAGATTACAATGAGCAGTTCTTC
CDR3 protein: CSVDGLSIGGTDYNEQFF

D gene: -
clone size: -
J gene: TRBJ2-7
V gene: TRBV5-1
CDR3 DNA: TGCGCCAGCAGCGTAAAGGACAGTCGTCCCTACGAGCAGTACTTC
CDR3 protein: CASSVKDSRPYEQYF

D gene: -
clone size: -
J gene: TRBJ1-6
V gene: TRBV15
CDR3 DNA: TGTGCCACCAGCAGAGAAAGGGGGAGCTTCTATAATTCACCCCTCCACTTT
CDR3 protein: CATSRERGSFYNSPLHF

D gene: TRBD2
clone size: -
J gene: TRBJ2-7
V gene: TRBV3-1/TRBV3-2
CDR3 DNA: TGTGCCAGCAGTCGGACTAGCGGATACGAGCAGTACTTC
CDR3 protein: CASSRTSGYEQYF

D gene: -
clone size: few
J gene: TRBJ1-6
V gene: TRBV21-1
CDR3 DNA: TGTGCCAGCAGCGCCCGGGACAGGGTGGGTTCACCCCTCCACTTT
CDR3 protein: CASSARDRVGSPLHF

D gene: -
clone size: -
J gene: TRBJ1-5
V gene: TRBV2
CDR3 DNA: TGTGCCAGCAGTGAAAGATGGGGGACTGCGCAGCCCCAGCATTTT
CDR3 protein: CASSERWGTAQPQHF

D gene: -
clone size: -
J gene: TRBJ2-4
V gene: TRBV18
CDR3 DNA: TGTGCCAGCTCACCAAAGGGGGAAAACATTCAGTACTTC
CDR3 protein: CASSPKGENIQYF

D gene: TRBD1
clone size: -
J gene: TRBJ2-3
V gene: TRBV27
CDR3 DNA: TGTGCCAGCAGTAGACAGGGGATTCCAGATACGCAGTATTTT
CDR3 protein: CASSRQGIPDTQYF

D gene: -
clone size: -
J gene: TRBJ2-7
V gene: TRBV30
CDR3 DNA: TGTGCCTGGAGCCCGCAGGGGCTCTACGAGCAGTACTTC
CDR3 protein: CAWSPQGLYEQYF

D gene: -
clone size: -
J gene: TRBJ2-7
V gene: TRBV5-1
CDR3 DNA: TGCGCCAGCAGCACTGGACAGAGCCGCTACGAGCAGTACTTC
CDR3 protein: CASSTGQSRYEQYF

D gene: -
clone size: -
J gene: TRBJ2-1
V gene: TRBV18
CDR3 DNA: TGTGCCAGCTCACCACTTGGGGGACATAAAGACAATGAGCAGTTCTTC
CDR3 protein: CASSPLGGHKDNEQFF

D gene: -
clone size: -
J gene: TRBJ2-2
V gene: TRBV30
CDR3 DNA: TGTGCCCAGGCGGACAGAACCAACACCGGGGAGCTGTTTTTT
CDR3 protein: CAQADRTNTGELFF

D gene: -
clone size: -
J gene: TRBJ2-7
V gene: TRBV27
CDR3 DNA: TGTGCCAGCAGTTACCGCGGCAGCGGTGGCGACGAGCAGTACTTC
CDR3 protein: CASSYRGSGGDEQYF

D gene: TRBD2
clone size: -
J gene: TRBJ2-5
V gene: TRBV5-1
CDR3 DNA: TGCGCCAGCAGCTTCCAATTAAGGACTAGCTCGTGGACCCAGTACTTC
CDR3 protein: CASSFQLRTSSWTQYF

D gene: -
clone size: -
J gene: TRBJ1-5
V gene: TRBV18
CDR3 DNA: TGTGCCAGCTCACCGTGGGAAGGGGCGAAACAGCCCCAGCATTTT
CDR3 protein: CASSPWEGAKQPQHF

D gene: -
clone size: -
J gene: TRBJ2-1
V gene: TRBV9
CDR3 DNA: TGTGCCAGCAGCCCTCTACTACCCTCCTACAATGAGCAGTTCTTC
CDR3 protein: CASSPLLPSYNEQFF

D gene: TRBD2
clone size: -
J gene: TRBJ2-7
V gene: TRBV5-1
CDR3 DNA: TGCGCCAGCCGGGGGAGGGAGCAATCTAAGCAGTACTTC
CDR3 protein: CASRGREQSKQYF

D gene: -
clone size: -
J gene: TRBJ2-1
V gene: TRBV30
CDR3 DNA: TGTGCCTGGAAGTCGGATGAGCAGTTCTTC
CDR3 protein: CAWKSDEQFF

D gene: -
clone size: -
J gene: TRBJ1-3
V gene: TRBV7-8
CDR3 DNA: TGTGCCAGCAGCTTAGCAGCAGGATATGGAAACACCATATATTTT
CDR3 protein: CASSLAAGYGNTIYF

D gene: -
clone size: -
J gene: TRBJ2-5
V gene: TRBV11-2
CDR3 DNA: TGTGCCAGCAGCTTAGATTTTACGAGCGTCGAGACCCAGTACTTC
CDR3 protein: CASSLDFTSVETQYF

D gene: TRBD2
clone size: -
J gene: TRBJ2-2
V gene: TRBV10-1
CDR3 DNA: TGCGCCAGCAGTCCGAGCGGGAGTATGGCCGGGGAGCTGTTTTTT
CDR3 protein: CASSPSGSMAGELFF

D gene: TRBD2
clone size: -
J gene: TRBJ2-3
V gene: TRBV2
CDR3 DNA: TGTGCCAGCATCCAACTAGCGGGAGTTACGACAGATACGCAGTATTTT
CDR3 protein: CASIQLAGVTTDTQYF

D gene: TRBD2
clone size: -
J gene: TRBJ2-1
V gene: TRBV14
CDR3 DNA: TGTGCCAGCAGCCAAGGAGCGGGAGAGTCAAATGAGCAGTTCTTC
CDR3 protein: CASSQGAGESNEQFF

D gene: TRBD2
clone size: -
J gene: TRBJ2-2
V gene: TRBV7-9
CDR3 DNA: TGTGCCAGCAGCTTAGCGCTAGCGGGAAGGCGCGGGGAGCTGTTTTTT
CDR3 protein: CASSLALAGRRGELFF

D gene: -
clone size: -
J gene: TRBJ1-6
V gene: TRBV9
CDR3 DNA: TGTGCCAGCAGCGTTCGGGCAGGGGAAAATTCACCCCTCCACTTT
CDR3 protein: CASSVRAGENSPLHF

D gene: TRBD2
clone size: once
J gene: TRBJ2-2
V gene: TRBV5-1
CDR3 DNA: TGCGCCAGCAGCTCGTCTAGCGGGATGGGCGGGGAGCTGTTTTTT
CDR3 protein: CASSSSSGMGGELFF

D gene: TRBD2
clone size: -
J gene: TRBJ2-3
V gene: TRBV10-3
CDR3 DNA: TGTGCCATCAGGGTAACTAGCGGGAGTCTAGGAGATACGCAGTATTTT
CDR3 protein: CAIRVTSGSLGDTQYF